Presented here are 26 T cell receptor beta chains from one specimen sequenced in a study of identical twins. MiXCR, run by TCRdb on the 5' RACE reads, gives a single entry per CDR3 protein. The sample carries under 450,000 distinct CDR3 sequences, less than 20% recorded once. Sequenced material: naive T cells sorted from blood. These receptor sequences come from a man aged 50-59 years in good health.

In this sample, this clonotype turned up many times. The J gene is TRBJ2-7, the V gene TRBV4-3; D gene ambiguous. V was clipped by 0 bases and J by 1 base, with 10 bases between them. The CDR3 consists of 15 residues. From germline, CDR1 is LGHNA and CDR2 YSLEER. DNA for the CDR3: TGCGCCAGCAGCCAAGATTTCGGAAGGTCCTACGAGCAGTACTTC. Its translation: CASSQDFGRSYEQYF.

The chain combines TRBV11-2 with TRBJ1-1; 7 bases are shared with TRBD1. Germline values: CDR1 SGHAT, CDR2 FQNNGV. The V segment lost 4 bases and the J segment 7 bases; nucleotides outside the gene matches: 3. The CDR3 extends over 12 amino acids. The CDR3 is CASSYGQDEAFF. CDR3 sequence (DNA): TGTGCCAGCAGCTACGGACAGGATGAAGCTTTCTTT. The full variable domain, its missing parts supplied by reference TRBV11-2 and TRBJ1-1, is EAGVAQSPRYKIIEKRQSVAFWCNPISGHATLYWYQQILGQGPKLLIQFQNNGVVDDSQLPKDRFSAERLKGVDSTLKIQPAKLEDSAVYLCASSYGQDEAFFGQGTRLTVV.

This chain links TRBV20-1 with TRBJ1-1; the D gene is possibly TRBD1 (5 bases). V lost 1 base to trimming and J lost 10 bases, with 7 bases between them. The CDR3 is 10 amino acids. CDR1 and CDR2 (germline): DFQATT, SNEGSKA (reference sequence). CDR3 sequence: CSARAGGAFF. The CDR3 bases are TGCAGTGCTAGAGCTGGGGGAGCTTTCTTT.

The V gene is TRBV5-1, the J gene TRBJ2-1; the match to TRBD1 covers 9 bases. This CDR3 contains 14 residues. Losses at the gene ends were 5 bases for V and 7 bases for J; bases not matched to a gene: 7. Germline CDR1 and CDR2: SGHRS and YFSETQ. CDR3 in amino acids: CASRTGQGWNEQFF. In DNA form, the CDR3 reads TGCGCCAGCAGGACGGGACAGGGTTGGAATGAGCAGTTCTTC.

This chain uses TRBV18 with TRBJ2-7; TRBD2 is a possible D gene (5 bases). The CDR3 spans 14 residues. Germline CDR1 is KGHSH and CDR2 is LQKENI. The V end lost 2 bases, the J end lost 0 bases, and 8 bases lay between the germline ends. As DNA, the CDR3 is TGTGCCAGCTCACCAGGAAGCGGCTCCTACGAGCAGTACTTC. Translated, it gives CASSPGSGSYEQYF.

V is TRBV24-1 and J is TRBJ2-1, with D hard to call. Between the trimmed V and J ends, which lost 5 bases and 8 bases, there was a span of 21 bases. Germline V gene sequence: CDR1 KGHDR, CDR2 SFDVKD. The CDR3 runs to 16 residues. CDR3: CATSAGGGPRNDEQFF. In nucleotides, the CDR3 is TGTGCCACCAGTGCCGGTGGCGGCCCCCGTAACGATGAGCAGTTCTTC.

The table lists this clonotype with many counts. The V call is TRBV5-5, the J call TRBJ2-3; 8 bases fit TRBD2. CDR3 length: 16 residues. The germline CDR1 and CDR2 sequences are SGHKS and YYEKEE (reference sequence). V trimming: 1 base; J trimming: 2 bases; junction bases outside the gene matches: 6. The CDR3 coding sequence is TGTGCCAGCAGCTTGTCTAGTAGCGGGGTCACAGATACGCAGTATTTT. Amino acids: CASSLSSSGVTDTQYF.

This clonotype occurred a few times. DNA of the CDR3: TGCAGTGTGCTAGCGGGAGGGGCCAACGTCCTGACTTTC. It translates to CSVLAGGANVLTF. This chain uses TRBV29-1 with TRBJ2-6; 9 bases match TRBD2. CDR3 length: 13 residues. Germline V gene data show CDR1 as SQVTM and CDR2 as ANQGSEA.

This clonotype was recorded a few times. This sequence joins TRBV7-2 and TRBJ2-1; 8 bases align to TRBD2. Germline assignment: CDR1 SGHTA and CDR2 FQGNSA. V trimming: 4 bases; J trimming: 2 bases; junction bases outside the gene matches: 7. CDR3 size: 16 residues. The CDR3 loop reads CASSYKQAGAYNEQFF. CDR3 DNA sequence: TGTGCCAGCAGCTATAAACAAGCGGGAGCCTACAATGAGCAGTTCTTC.

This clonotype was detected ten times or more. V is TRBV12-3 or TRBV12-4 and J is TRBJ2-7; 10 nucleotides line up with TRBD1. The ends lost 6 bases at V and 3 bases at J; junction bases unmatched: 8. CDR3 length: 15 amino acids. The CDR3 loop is CASSSSGQGYYEQYF. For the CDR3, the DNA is TGTGCCAGCAGCTCGTCGGGACAGGGGTACTACGAGCAGTACTTC.

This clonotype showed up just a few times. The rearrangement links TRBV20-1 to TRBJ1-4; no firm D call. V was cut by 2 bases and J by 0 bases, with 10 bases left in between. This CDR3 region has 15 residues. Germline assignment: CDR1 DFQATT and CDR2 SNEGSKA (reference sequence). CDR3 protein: CSARLHPATNEKLFF. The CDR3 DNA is TGCAGTGCTAGATTACACCCCGCAACTAATGAAAAACTGTTTTTT.

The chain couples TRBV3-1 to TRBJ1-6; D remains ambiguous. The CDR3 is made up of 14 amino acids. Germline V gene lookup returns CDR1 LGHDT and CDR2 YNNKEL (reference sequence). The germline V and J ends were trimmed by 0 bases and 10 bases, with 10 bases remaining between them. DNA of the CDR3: TGTGCCAGCAGCCAAGAGGTGTCGCGATCACCCCTCCACTTT. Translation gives CASSQEVSRSPLHF.

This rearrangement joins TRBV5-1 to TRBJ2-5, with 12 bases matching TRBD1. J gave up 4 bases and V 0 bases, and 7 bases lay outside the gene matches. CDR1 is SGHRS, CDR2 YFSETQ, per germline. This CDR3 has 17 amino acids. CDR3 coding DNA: TGCGCCAGCAGCTTGGTGGGACAGGGGGCGCTATCAGAGACCCAGTACTTC. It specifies CASSLVGQGALSETQYF.

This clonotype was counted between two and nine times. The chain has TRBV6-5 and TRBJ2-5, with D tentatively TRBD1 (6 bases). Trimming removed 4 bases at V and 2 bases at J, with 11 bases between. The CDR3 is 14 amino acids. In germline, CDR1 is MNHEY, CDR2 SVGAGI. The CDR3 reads CASSFRQEQETQYF. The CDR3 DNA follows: TGTGCCAGCAGTTTTCGACAGGAACAAGAGACCCAGTACTTC.

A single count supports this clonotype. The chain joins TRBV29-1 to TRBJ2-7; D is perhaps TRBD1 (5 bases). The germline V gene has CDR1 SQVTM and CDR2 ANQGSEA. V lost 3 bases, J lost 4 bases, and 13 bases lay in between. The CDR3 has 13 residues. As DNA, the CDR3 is TGCAGCGTTGAGGGGCCTAGTGGTTACGAGCAGTACTTC. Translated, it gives CSVEGPSGYEQYF.

The CDR3 here is CASSSGTGGHEQYF. Written as DNA, the CDR3 is TGTGCCAGCAGTTCCGGCACAGGGGGCCACGAGCAGTACTTC. The V and J genes are TRBV28 and TRBJ2-7, with TRBD1 matching 9 bases. This CDR3 has 14 amino acids. The V gene end was trimmed by 4 bases and the J gene end by 5 bases; junction bases not matched to a gene: 6. Germline V gene sequence: CDR1 MDHEN, CDR2 SYDVKM. Looking up the rest from reference TRBV28 and TRBJ2-7 gives the full variable domain: DVKVTQSSRYLVKRTGEKVFLECVQDMDHENMFWYRQDPGLGLRLIYFSYDVKMKEKGDIPEGYSVSREKKERFSLILESASTNQTSMYLCASSSGTGGHEQYFGPGTRLTVT.

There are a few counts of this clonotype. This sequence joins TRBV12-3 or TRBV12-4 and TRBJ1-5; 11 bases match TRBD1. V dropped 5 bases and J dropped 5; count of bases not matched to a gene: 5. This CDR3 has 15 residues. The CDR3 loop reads CASSLRDRGDQPQHF. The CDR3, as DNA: TGTGCCAGCAGTCTCAGGGACAGGGGGGATCAGCCCCAGCATTTT.

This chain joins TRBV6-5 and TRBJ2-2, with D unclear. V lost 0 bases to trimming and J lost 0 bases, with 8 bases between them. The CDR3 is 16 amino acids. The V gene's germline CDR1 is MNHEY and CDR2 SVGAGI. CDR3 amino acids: CASSYSIRTNTGELFF. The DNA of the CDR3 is TGTGCCAGCAGTTACTCCATAAGGACGAACACCGGGGAGCTGTTTTTT.

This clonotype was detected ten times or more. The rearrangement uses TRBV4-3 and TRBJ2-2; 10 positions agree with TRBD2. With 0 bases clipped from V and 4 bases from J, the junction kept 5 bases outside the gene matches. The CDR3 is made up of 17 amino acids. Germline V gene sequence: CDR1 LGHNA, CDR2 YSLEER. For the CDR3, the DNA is TGCGCCAGCAGCCAAGATCCGCTAGCGGGAGTCACCGGGGAGCTGTTTTTT. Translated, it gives CASSQDPLAGVTGELFF.

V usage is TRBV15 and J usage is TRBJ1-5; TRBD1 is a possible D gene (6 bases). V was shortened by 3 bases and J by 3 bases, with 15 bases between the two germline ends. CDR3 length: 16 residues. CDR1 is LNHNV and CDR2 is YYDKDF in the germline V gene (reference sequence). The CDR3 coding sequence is TGTGCCACCAGCAGGACCGGGACACCGTACAATCAGCCCCAGCATTTT. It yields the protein CATSRTGTPYNQPQHF.

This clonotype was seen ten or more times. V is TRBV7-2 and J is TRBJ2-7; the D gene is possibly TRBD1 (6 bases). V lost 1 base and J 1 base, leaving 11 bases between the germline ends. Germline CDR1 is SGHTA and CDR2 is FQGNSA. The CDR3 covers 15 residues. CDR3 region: CASSLGQVLSYEQYF. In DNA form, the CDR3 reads TGTGCCAGCAGCTTAGGACAGGTACTGTCCTACGAGCAGTACTTC. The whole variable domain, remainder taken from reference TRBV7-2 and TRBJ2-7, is GAGVSQSPSNKVTEKGKDVELRCDPISGHTALYWYRQSLGQGLEFLIYFQGNSAPDKSGLPSDRFSAERTGGSVSTLTIQRTQQEDSAVYLCASSLGQVLSYEQYFGPGTRLTVT.

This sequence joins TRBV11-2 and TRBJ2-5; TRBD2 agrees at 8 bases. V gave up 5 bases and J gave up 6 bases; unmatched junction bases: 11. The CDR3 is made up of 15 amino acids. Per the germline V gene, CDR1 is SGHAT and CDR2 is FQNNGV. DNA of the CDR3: TGTGCCAGCAGCCCCGGGAGGGGGGGAGGAAAGACCCAGTACTTC. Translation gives CASSPGRGGGKTQYF. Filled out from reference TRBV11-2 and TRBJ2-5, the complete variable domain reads EAGVAQSPRYKIIEKRQSVAFWCNPISGHATLYWYQQILGQGPKLLIQFQNNGVVDDSQLPKDRFSAERLKGVDSTLKIQPAKLEDSAVYLCASSPGRGGGKTQYFGPGTRLLVL.

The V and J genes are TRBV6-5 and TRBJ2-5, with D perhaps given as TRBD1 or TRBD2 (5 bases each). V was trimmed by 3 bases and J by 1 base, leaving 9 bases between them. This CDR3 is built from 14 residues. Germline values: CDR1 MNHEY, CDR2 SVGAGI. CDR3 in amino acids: CASSYNGGQETQYF. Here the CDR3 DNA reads TGTGCCAGCAGTTATAATGGGGGCCAAGAGACCCAGTACTTC.

CDR3 protein: CASSPRLSSSYNEQFF. The CDR3 DNA sequence: TGTGCCAGCAGCCCGAGACTGTCCAGCTCCTACAATGAGCAGTTCTTC. The genes are TRBV12-3 or TRBV12-4 and TRBJ2-1; D is uncertain. The CDR3 totals 16 residues. Trimming took 6 bases from V and 0 from J, leaving 15 bases between them.

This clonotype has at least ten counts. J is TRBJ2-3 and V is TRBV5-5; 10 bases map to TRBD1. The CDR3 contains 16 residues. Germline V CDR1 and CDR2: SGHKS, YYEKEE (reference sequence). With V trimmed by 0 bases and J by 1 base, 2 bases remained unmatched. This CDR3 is CASSLGDRGGTDTQYF. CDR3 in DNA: TGTGCCAGCAGCTTGGGGGACAGGGGTGGCACAGATACGCAGTATTTT.

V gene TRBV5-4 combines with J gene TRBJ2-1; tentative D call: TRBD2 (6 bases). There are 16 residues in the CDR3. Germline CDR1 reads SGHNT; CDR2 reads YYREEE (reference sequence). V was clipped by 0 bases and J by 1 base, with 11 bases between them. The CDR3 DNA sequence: TGTGCCAGCAGCTTGGGGGACTCCGTTTCCTACAATGAGCAGTTCTTC. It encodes CASSLGDSVSYNEQFF.